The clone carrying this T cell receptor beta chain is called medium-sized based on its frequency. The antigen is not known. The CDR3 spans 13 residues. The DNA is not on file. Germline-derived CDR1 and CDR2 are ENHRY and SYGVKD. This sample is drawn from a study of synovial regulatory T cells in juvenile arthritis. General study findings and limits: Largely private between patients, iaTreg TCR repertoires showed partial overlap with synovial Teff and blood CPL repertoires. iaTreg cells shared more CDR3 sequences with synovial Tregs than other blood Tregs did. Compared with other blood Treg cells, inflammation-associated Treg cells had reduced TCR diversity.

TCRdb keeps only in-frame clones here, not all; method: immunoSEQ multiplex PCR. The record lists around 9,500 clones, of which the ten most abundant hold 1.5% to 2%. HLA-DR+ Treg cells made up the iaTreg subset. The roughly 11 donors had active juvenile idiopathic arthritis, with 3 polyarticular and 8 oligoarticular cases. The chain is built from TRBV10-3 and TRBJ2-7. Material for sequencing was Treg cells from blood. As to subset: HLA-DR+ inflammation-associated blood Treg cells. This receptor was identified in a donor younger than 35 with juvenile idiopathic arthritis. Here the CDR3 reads CAISESLLWEQYF.